What follows describes a single TCR beta chain. Its antigen remains unknown. As it was prepared, the TCRbeta library received unique molecular identifiers. TCRdb called the PCR reads again in MiXCR, with one record for every CDR3 protein. In the table there are around 100,000 distinct CDR3 sequences, approximately 5.4% of which are singletons. The record originates from a study of T-cell reconstitution after alpha-beta-depleted transplantation in children. Study-level results: Where alpha-beta T cells came from about two months after transplant was reportedly several hundred expanded graft clones. TCRbeta diversity was high at day 60 in some patients (a result of surviving recipient T cells and thymic progenitors). T-cell counts and diversity were attributed mostly to newly produced T cells one year after transplant.

Per the germline V gene, CDR1 is MRHNA and CDR2 is SNTAGT. The CDR3 runs to 16 residues. V was clipped by 4 bases and J by 0 bases; unmatched bases: 8. The TCR sequence derives from a female patient younger than 10 who had a stem cell transplant for Fanconi anemia, so the T cells may come from the graft donor. The rearrangement links TRBV6-4 to TRBJ2-7; 8 bases match TRBD1. The input for sequencing was PBMCs, mostly from graft donor cells, taken 60 days after TCRalphabeta/CD19-depleted stem cell transplant. Here the CDR3 reads CASSALGQGGSYEQYF. DNA for the CDR3: TGTGCCAGCAGTGCCTTAGGACAGGGAGGCTCCTACGAGCAGTACTTC.